This T cell receptor beta chain was identified during a study of cytomegalovirus exposure and HLA in healthy donors. V lost 0 bases and J lost 2, with 5 bases in between. The CDR3 has 13 residues. Germline V gene data show CDR1 as LNHNV and CDR2 as YYDKDF (reference sequence). PCR involved 60 Vbeta and 13 Jbeta primers. Produced via immunoSEQ multiplex PCR; TCRdb's table is partial and in-frame only. The data show some 150,000 clones, 76% seen once. The receptor was derived from a female donor in good health and CMV-seropositive. What was sequenced was PBMCs. The V gene is TRBV15, the J gene TRBJ2-7; no definite D call. The CDR3 DNA is TGTGCCACCAGCAGAGATTATGCCTACGAGCAGTACTTC. Protein: CATSRDYAYEQYF.